Each of the 17 T cell receptor beta chains below was sequenced from the same sample in a study of identical twins. TCRdb re-analysed the 5' RACE reads in MiXCR, keeping a single row per CDR3 protein. Of some 790,000 distinct CDR3 sequences detected, around a sixth appear once; the ten largest clones hold around 13%. These data were also filed under a second study, of T cells expressing NK-cell markers.

Sequencing was done on a sample of PBMCs. The source is a woman between 18 and 30 years old in good health.

This clonotype was detected only a few times. The rearrangement joins TRBV12-3 or TRBV12-4 to TRBJ2-1; 9 bases map to TRBD2. V was clipped by 2 bases and J by 8 bases; unmatched bases: 7. The CDR3 is made up of 15 amino acids. In DNA form, the CDR3 reads TGTGCCAGCAGTTTACTTTCTAGCGGGAATGATGAGCAGTTCTTC. It codes for CASSLLSSGNDEQFF.

V is TRBV5-1 and J is TRBJ2-1; no clear D gene. Germline V gives CDR1 SGHRS, CDR2 YFSETQ. This CDR3 has 15 residues. Trimming left V 0 bases short and J 7 bases short, with 14 bases between. The CDR3 DNA reads as TGCGCCAGCAGCTTGGAGTGGGCCGTGCGGAATGAGCAGTTCTTC. Its translation: CASSLEWAVRNEQFF.

This clonotype was seen ten or more times. The chain couples TRBV12-3 or TRBV12-4 to TRBJ1-2, with unresolved D. This CDR3 is 12 amino acids long. Trimming took 4 bases from V and 7 from J, leaving 10 bases between them. CDR3 bases: TGTGCCAGCAGTTACGAGGGAAGTGGCTACACCTTC. This sequence encodes CASSYEGSGYTF.

In this sample, this clonotype turned up a few times. This chain joins TRBV7-2 and TRBJ1-1; D uncertain. Per the germline V gene, CDR1 is SGHTA and CDR2 is FQGNSA. This CDR3 is built from 13 residues. Deletions cut 4 bases from V and 1 base from J, with 7 bases between. Here the CDR3 DNA reads TGTGCCAGCAGCTACGTCAAGAACACTGAAGCTTTCTTT. This translates into CASSYVKNTEAFF.

This clonotype was picked up a small number of times. The V gene is TRBV7-9, the J gene TRBJ2-7; perhaps D is TRBD1 or TRBD2 (5 bases each). Trimming removed 5 bases from V and 4 bases from J, with 9 bases in between. This CDR3 comprises 12 residues. Germline V lookup: CDR1 SEHNR, CDR2 FQNEAQ (reference sequence). CDR3 residues: CASSRDVYEQYF. In DNA, the CDR3 is TGTGCCAGCAGCCGGGACGTATACGAGCAGTACTTC.

This chain joins TRBV3-1 and TRBJ2-3, with a weak D call TRBD2 (6 bases). Germline CDR1 and CDR2: LGHDT and YNNKEL (reference sequence). Trimming left V 2 bases short and J 6 bases short, with 27 bases between. This CDR3 comprises 19 residues. The CDR3 coding sequence is TGTGCCAGCAGCCAACTTAATCGTCTGCAGGCGGGGACCCGCGATACGCAGTATTTT. This translates into CASSQLNRLQAGTRDTQYF.

The table lists this clonotype with a few counts. The germline gene is not matched at one end of the junction; a read error may be the cause. This rearrangement joins TRBV20-1 to TRBJ2-7, with 8 bases fitting TRBD1. The CDR3 is 13 residues long. From germline, CDR1 is DFQATT and CDR2 SNEGSKA (reference sequence). CDR3 coding DNA: TGCAGTGCCAGAGGCAGGGGGCATCACGAGCAGTACTTC. It codes for CSARGRGHHEQYF.

This clonotype appeared a few times. V is TRBV20-1 and J is TRBJ2-1; TRBD1 might be the D (6 bases). Per germline, CDR1 DFQATT and CDR2 SNEGSKA (reference sequence). V gave up 5 bases and J gave up 2 bases, with 13 bases separating them. This CDR3 is 14 amino acids long. The CDR3 loop is CSAQQGTTYNEQFF. The DNA for the CDR3 is TGCAGTGCTCAGCAGGGGACGACCTACAATGAGCAGTTCTTC.

CDR3 coding DNA: TGCGCCAGCAGCTTAGGGACTACCGCTACAGATACGCAGTATTTT. This translates into CASSLGTTATDTQYF. This sequence joins TRBV5-1 and TRBJ2-3; TRBD2 agrees at 7 bases. The V gene end was trimmed by 2 bases and the J gene end by 3 bases; junction bases not matched to a gene: 6. This CDR3 spans 15 amino acids. CDR1 and CDR2 (germline): SGHRS, YFSETQ. Filled out from reference TRBV5-1 and TRBJ2-3, the complete variable domain reads KAGVTQTPRYLIKTRGQQVTLSCSPISGHRSVSWYQQTPGQGLQFLFEYFSETQRNKGNFPGRFSGRQFSNSRSEMNVSTLELGDSALYLCASSLGTTATDTQYFGPGTRLTVL.

This clonotype came up a few times. This chain uses TRBV4-2 with TRBJ2-5; 9 positions match TRBD2. V trimming: 8 bases; J trimming: 5 bases; junction bases outside the gene matches: 9. This CDR3 is 14 amino acids long. Germline CDR1 LGHNA, CDR2 YNFKEQ. The CDR3 spells CASGAGGVGETQYF. The DNA of the CDR3 is TGTGCCAGCGGAGCGGGGGGTGTCGGTGAGACCCAGTACTTC.

This clonotype has only a few counts. This chain uses TRBV3-1 with TRBJ2-7; D uncertain. This CDR3 region has 15 residues. Germline V CDR1 and CDR2: LGHDT, YNNKEL (reference sequence). V lost 0 bases and J 7 bases, leaving 16 bases between the germline ends. The CDR3 sequence: CASSQDSSSPPEQYF. CDR3 DNA: TGTGCCAGCAGCCAAGATAGTAGCTCTCCCCCGGAGCAGTACTTC.

A few counts support this clonotype. CDR3: CASSYPTSGGKNIQYF. DNA for the CDR3: TGTGCCAGCAGTTACCCCACTAGCGGGGGGAAAAACATTCAGTACTTC. This chain connects TRBV6-5 to TRBJ2-4, with TRBD2 matching over 12 bases. V shed 2 bases, J shed 4 bases, and the junction held 3 bases outside the gene matches. The CDR3 spans 16 residues. Germline V lookup: CDR1 MNHEY, CDR2 SVGAGI.

This clonotype has only a few counts. Written as DNA, the CDR3 is TGTGCCAGCAGTTACGGGGATCGGGGGGAGCTGTTTTTT. Its protein product is CASSYGDRGELFF. The genes are TRBV6-5 and TRBJ2-2; no definite D call. The length of the CDR3 is 13 residues. Trimming stripped 2 bases from V and 8 bases from J, with 9 bases between. Germline CDR1 and CDR2: MNHEY and SVGAGI.

The rearrangement joins TRBV10-3 to TRBJ2-1, with a weak D call TRBD2 (6 bases). CDR1 and CDR2 from the germline V gene are ENHRY and SYGVKD. The CDR3 has 15 residues. The V and J ends lost 6 bases and 2 bases respectively, with 14 bases between them. In nucleotides, the CDR3 is TGTGCCATCAGCCCACCCCGGGGGACCTACAATGAGCAGTTCTTC. Translating gives CAISPPRGTYNEQFF.

This clonotype was observed many times. The rearrangement uses TRBV7-2 and TRBJ2-7, with 11 bases aligning to TRBD2. Germline lookup yields CDR1 SGHTA and CDR2 FQGNSA. The V gene end was trimmed by 5 bases and the J gene end by 4 bases; junction bases not matched to a gene: 7. The CDR3 spans 15 residues. This chain's CDR3 is CASSQIAGGSYEQYF. The DNA of the CDR3 is TGTGCCAGCAGCCAGATAGCGGGAGGGTCGTACGAGCAGTACTTC.

This clonotype came up a few times. The V and J genes are TRBV2 and TRBJ2-7; 8 positions agree with TRBD2. The CDR3 has 14 residues. Trimming cost V 1 base and J 3 bases; bases outside gene matches: 2. CDR1 and CDR2 from the germline V gene are SNHLY and FYNNEI. For the CDR3, the DNA is TGTGCCAGCAGTGAAGACGGGGGGGTCTACGAGCAGTACTTC. Translation gives CASSEDGGVYEQYF.

This clonotype was counted a few times. This sequence joins TRBV20-1 and TRBJ2-5, with 11 bases that match TRBD1. This CDR3 has 14 amino acids. V was pared by 0 bases and J by 5 bases, with 2 bases of the junction left unmatched. Germline CDR1 and CDR2: DFQATT and SNEGSKA (reference sequence). CDR3 DNA sequence: TGCAGTGCTAGAGACCGGGACAGGGGGGAGACCCAGTACTTC. It specifies CSARDRDRGETQYF.